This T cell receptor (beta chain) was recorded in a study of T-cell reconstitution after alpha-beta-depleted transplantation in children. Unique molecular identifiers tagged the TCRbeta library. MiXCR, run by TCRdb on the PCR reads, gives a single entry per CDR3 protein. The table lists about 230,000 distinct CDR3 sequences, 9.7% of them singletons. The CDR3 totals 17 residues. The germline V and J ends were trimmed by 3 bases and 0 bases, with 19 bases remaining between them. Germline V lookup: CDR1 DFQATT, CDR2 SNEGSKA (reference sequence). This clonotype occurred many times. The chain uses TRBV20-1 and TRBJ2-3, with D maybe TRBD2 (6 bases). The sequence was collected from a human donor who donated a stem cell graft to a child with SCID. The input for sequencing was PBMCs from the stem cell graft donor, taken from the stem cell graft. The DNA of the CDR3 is TGCAGTGCTAGCAATCGGTGGGGGGTAGCTAGCACAGATACGCAGTATTTT. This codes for CSASNRWGVASTDTQYF.